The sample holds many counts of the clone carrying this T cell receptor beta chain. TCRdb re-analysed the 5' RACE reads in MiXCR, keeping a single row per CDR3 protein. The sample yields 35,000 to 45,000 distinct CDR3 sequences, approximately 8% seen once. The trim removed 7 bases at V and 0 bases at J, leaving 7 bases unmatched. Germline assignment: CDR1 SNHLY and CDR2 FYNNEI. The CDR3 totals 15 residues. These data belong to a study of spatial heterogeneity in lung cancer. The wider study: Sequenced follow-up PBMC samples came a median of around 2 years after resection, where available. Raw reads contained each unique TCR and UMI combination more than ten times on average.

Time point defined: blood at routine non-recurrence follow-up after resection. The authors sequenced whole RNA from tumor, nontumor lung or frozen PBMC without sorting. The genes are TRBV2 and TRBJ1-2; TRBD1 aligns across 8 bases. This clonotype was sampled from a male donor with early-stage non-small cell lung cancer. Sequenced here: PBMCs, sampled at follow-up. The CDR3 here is CASIRETGANYGYTF. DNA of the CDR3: TGTGCCAGCATAAGGGAGACAGGGGCTAACTATGGCTACACCTTC.